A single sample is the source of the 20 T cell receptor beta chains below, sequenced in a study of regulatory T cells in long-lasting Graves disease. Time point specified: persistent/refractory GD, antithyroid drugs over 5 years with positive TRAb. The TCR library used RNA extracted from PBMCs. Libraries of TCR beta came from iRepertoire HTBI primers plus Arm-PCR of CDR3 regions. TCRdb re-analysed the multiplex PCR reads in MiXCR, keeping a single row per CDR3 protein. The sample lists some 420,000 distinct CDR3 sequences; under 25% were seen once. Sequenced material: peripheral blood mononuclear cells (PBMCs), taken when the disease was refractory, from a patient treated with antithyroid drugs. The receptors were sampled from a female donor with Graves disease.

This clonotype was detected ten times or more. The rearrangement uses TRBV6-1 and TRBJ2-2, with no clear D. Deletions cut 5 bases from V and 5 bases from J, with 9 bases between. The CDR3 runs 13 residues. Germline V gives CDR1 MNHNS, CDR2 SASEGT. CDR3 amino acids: CASSPSRTGELFF. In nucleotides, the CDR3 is TGTGCCAGCAGTCCCTCCCGGACCGGGGAGCTGTTTTTT.

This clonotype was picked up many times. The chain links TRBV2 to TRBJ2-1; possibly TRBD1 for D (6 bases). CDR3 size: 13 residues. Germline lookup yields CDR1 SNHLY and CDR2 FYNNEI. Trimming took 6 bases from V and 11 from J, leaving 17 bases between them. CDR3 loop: CASSSEQGRKQFF. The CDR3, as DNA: TGTGCCAGCAGCTCCGAACAGGGACGGAAGCAGTTCTTC.

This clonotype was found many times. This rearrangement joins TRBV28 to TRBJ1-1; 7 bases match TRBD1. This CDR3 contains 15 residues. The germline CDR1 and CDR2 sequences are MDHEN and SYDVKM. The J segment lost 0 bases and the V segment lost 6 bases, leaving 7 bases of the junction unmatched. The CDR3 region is CASRLDRLMNTEAFF. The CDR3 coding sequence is TGTGCCAGCAGGCTGGACAGGTTGATGAACACTGAAGCTTTCTTT.

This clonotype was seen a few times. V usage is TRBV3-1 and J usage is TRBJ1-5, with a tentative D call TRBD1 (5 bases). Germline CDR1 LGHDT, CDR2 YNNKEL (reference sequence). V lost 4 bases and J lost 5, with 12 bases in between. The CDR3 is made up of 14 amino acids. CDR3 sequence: CASSRVRGDQPQHF. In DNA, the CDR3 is TGTGCCAGCAGCCGGGTTAGGGGAGATCAGCCCCAGCATTTT. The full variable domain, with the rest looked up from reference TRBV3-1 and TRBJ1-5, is DTAVSQTPKYLVTQMGNDKSIKCEQNLGHDTMYWYKQDSKKFLKIMFSYNNKELIINETVPNRFSPKSPDKAHLNLHINSLELGDSAVYFCASSRVRGDQPQHFGDGTRLSIL.

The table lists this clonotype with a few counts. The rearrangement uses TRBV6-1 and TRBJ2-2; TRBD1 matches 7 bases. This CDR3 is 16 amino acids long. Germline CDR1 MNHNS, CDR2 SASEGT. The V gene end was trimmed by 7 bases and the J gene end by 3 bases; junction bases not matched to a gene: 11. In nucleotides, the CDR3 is TGTGCCAGCACAGGGCAGAAGGGGGCGGACACCGGGGAGCTGTTTTTT. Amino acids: CASTGQKGADTGELFF.

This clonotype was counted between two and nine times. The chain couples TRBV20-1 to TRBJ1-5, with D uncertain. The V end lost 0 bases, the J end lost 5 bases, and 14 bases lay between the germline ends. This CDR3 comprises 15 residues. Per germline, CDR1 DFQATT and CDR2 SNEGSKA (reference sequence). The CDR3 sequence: CSARDGGVSDQPQHF. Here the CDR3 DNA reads TGCAGTGCTAGAGATGGCGGGGTATCGGATCAGCCCCAGCATTTT.

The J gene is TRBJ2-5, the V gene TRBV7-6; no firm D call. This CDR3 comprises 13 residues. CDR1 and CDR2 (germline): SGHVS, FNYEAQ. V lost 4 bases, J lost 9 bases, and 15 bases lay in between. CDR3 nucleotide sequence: TGTGCCAGCAGCTCGGCCCCCGAGATGCCCCAGTACTTC. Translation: CASSSAPEMPQYF.

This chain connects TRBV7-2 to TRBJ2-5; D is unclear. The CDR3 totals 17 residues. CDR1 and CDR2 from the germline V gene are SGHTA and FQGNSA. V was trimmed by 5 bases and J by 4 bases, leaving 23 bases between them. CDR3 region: CASSLRSSPSARETQYF. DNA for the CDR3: TGTGCCAGCAGCCTACGGAGTAGCCCCAGTGCCCGAGAGACCCAGTACTTC. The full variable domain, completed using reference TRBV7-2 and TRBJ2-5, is GAGVSQSPSNKVTEKGKDVELRCDPISGHTALYWYRQSLGQGLEFLIYFQGNSAPDKSGLPSDRFSAERTGGSVSTLTIQRTQQEDSAVYLCASSLRSSPSARETQYFGPGTRLLVL.

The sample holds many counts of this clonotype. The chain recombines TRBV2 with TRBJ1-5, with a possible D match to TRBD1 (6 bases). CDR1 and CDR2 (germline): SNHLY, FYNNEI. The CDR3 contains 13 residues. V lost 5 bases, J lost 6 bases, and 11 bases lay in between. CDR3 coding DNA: TGTGCCAGCAGTCCAAGGACAGTTCAGCCCCAGCATTTT. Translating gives CASSPRTVQPQHF.

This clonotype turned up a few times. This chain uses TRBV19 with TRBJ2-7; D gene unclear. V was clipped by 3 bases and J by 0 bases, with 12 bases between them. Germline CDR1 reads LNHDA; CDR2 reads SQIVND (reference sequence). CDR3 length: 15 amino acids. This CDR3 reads CASSIDARSSYEQYF. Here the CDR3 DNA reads TGTGCCAGTAGTATTGACGCCAGGAGCTCCTACGAGCAGTACTTC.

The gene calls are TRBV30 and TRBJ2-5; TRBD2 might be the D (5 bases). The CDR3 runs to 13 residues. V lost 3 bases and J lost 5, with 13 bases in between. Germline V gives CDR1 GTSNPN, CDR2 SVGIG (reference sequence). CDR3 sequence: CAWRARGRETQYF. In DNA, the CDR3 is TGTGCCTGGAGGGCCCGGGGAAGGGAGACCCAGTACTTC.

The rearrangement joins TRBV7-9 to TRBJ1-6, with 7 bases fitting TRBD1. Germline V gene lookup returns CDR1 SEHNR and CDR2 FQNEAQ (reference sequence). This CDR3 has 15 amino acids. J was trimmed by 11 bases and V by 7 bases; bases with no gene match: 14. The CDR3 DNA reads TGTGCCAGCATCAACACGAGACAGGGATTTACACCCCTCCACTTT. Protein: CASINTRQGFTPLHF.

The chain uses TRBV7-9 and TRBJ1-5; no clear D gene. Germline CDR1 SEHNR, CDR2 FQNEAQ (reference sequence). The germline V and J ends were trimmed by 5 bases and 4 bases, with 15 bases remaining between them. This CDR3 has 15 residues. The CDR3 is CASSRADGLNQPQHF. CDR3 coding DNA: TGTGCCAGCAGCCGGGCGGACGGCTTGAATCAGCCCCAGCATTTT.

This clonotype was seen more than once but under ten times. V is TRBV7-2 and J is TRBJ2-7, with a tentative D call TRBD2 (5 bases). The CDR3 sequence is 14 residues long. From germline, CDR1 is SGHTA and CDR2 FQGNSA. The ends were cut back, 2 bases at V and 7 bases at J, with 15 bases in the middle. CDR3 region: CASSLSPGFVEQYF. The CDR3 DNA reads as TGTGCCAGCAGCTTATCTCCGGGGTTTGTTGAGCAGTACTTC.

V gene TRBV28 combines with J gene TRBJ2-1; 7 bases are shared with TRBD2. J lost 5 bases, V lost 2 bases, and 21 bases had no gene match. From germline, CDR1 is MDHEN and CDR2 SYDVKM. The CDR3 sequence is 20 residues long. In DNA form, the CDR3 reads TGTGCCAGCAGTTTAAACCCCTCTTGGGGAGGGCTGACCTCACACAATGAGCAGTTCTTC. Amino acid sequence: CASSLNPSWGGLTSHNEQFF. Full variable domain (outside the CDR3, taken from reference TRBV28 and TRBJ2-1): DVKVTQSSRYLVKRTGEKVFLECVQDMDHENMFWYRQDPGLGLRLIYFSYDVKMKEKGDIPEGYSVSREKKERFSLILESASTNQTSMYLCASSLNPSWGGLTSHNEQFFGPGTRLTVL.

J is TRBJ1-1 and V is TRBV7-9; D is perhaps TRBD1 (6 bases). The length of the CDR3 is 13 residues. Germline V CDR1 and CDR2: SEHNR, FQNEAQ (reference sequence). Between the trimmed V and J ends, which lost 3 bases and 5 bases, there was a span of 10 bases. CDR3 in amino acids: CASSLGHSTEAFF. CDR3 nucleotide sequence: TGTGCCAGCAGCTTGGGACATTCTACTGAAGCTTTCTTT.

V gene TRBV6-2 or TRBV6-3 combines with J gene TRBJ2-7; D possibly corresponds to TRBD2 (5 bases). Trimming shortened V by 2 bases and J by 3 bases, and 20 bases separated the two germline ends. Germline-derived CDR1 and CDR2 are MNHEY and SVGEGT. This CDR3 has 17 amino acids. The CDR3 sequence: CASSYPSRGSGLYEQYF. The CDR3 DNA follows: TGTGCCAGCAGTTACCCCAGCAGAGGAAGTGGACTCTACGAGCAGTACTTC.

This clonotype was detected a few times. The CDR3 is CSVETGNTGELFF. The CDR3 bases are TGCAGCGTTGAAACAGGGAACACCGGGGAGCTGTTTTTT. This chain uses TRBV29-1 with TRBJ2-2; TRBD1 is a possible D gene (5 bases). In germline, CDR1 is SQVTM, CDR2 ANQGSEA. Deletions cut 2 bases from V and 1 base from J, with 5 bases between. This CDR3 comprises 13 residues.

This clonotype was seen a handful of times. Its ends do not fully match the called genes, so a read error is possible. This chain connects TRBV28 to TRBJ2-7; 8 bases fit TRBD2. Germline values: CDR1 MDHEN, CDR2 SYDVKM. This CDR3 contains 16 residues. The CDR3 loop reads CVSSISLGVAGPEQYF. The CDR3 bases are TGTGTCAGCAGTATCTCCCTTGGGGTAGCGGGGCCAGAGCAGTACTTC.

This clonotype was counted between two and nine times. In DNA form, the CDR3 reads TGTGCCAGCAGACAAAGCGGGGGGGGTGTAGGAGAGACCCAGTACTTC. As protein: CASRQSGGGVGETQYF. This chain joins TRBV28 and TRBJ2-5, with 10 bases aligning to TRBD2. Germline V CDR1 and CDR2: MDHEN, SYDVKM. Trimming took 6 bases from V and 4 from J; bases not matched to a gene: 11. This CDR3 contains 16 residues. The variable domain in full, completed from reference TRBV28 and TRBJ2-5, reads DVKVTQSSRYLVKRTGEKVFLECVQDMDHENMFWYRQDPGLGLRLIYFSYDVKMKEKGDIPEGYSVSREKKERFSLILESASTNQTSMYLCASRQSGGGVGETQYFGPGTRLLVL.